The clone carrying this T cell receptor (beta chain) occurred a few times. Trimming removed 2 bases from V and 7 bases from J, with 12 bases in between. This CDR3 contains 15 residues. This entry is derived from a study of T-cell reconstitution after alpha-beta-depleted transplantation in children. Researchers prepared the TCRbeta library using unique molecular identifiers, the study reports. TCRdb re-derived calls from the PCR reads in MiXCR, one entry per CDR3 protein. This sample has hundreds of thousands of distinct CDR3 sequences; about a tenth occur once, and the top ten carry 6.2%. This specimen was PBMCs from the stem cell graft donor, taken from the stem cell graft. The chain employs TRBV12-3 or TRBV12-4 and TRBJ1-6; TRBD1 is a possible D gene (6 bases). The sequence derives from a human donor who donated a stem cell graft to a child with acute lymphoblastic leukemia. This chain's CDR3 is CASSLIQGRNSPLHF. The CDR3 coding sequence is TGTGCCAGCAGTTTAATTCAGGGGCGAAATTCACCCCTCCACTTT.